One and the same sample provided the 25 T cell receptor beta chains below, sequenced in a study of T cell repertoires in cytomegalovirus infection. TCRdb re-called the reads through MiXCR, storing one row per CDR3 protein. The profile covers approximately 500,000 distinct CDR3 sequences, with 16% appearing a single time and roughly a quarter taken by the ten largest. Sequencing was carried out using CD8+ T cells from PBMCs. These receptors came from a human donor in good health (CMV status not recorded). Some clones in this sample may be carry-over from other donors' samples.

This chain connects TRBV19 to TRBJ2-2; 11 nucleotides line up with TRBD1. Per the germline V gene, CDR1 is LNHDA and CDR2 is SQIVND (reference sequence). The CDR3 has 15 amino acids. J lost 7 bases, V lost 7 bases, and 8 bases had no gene match. CDR3 region: CASNLDRGLGGELFF. CDR3 DNA: TGTGCCAGTAATTTGGACAGGGGGCTCGGCGGGGAGCTGTTTTTT.

This clonotype has a handful of counts. The chain carries TRBV5-1 and TRBJ2-1; no clear D. CDR3 length: 14 amino acids. The V end was cut by 2 bases, the J end by 6 bases, with 12 bases between. Germline assignment: CDR1 SGHRS and CDR2 YFSETQ. CDR3 DNA sequence: TGCGCCAGCAGCTTCGCCCAGGAACTCAATGAGCAGTTCTTC. Its translation: CASSFAQELNEQFF. Combining the CDR3 with reference TRBV5-1 and TRBJ2-1 gives the whole variable domain KAGVTQTPRYLIKTRGQQVTLSCSPISGHRSVSWYQQTPGQGLQFLFEYFSETQRNKGNFPGRFSGRQFSNSRSEMNVSTLELGDSALYLCASSFAQELNEQFFGPGTRLTVL.

This clonotype was counted between two and nine times. This chain joins TRBV10-3 and TRBJ1-1; 8 nucleotides align to TRBD1. The germline gives CDR1 ENHRY, CDR2 SYGVKD. V dropped 6 bases and J dropped 1; count of bases not matched to a gene: 1. The CDR3 runs 13 residues. The CDR3 region is CAIRGTGNTEAFF. CDR3 DNA sequence: TGTGCCATCAGGGGGACAGGGAACACTGAAGCTTTCTTT.

V usage is TRBV20-1 and J usage is TRBJ2-7, with D possibly being TRBD2 (6 bases). This CDR3 is 14 amino acids long. The V end was cut by 7 bases, the J end by 5 bases, with 21 bases between. Germline assignment: CDR1 DFQATT and CDR2 SNEGSKA (reference sequence). CDR3 protein: CSVSPGLLSHEQYF. The CDR3 coding sequence is TGCAGTGTTTCACCGGGACTTCTATCCCACGAGCAGTACTTC.

This chain uses TRBV20-1 with TRBJ1-3; D not resolved. Germline lookup yields CDR1 DFQATT and CDR2 SNEGSKA (reference sequence). V dropped 1 base and J dropped 0 bases, with 7 bases sitting between them. CDR3 size: 14 residues. The CDR3 DNA sequence: TGCAGTGCTAGAGCGGGCGGCTCTGGAAACACCATATATTTT. It yields the protein CSARAGGSGNTIYF.

J is TRBJ1-5 and V is TRBV27, with D perhaps TRBD1 (5 bases). The germline V gene encodes CDR1 MNHEY and CDR2 SMNVEV (reference sequence). The length of the CDR3 is 16 residues. The germline V and J ends were trimmed by 2 bases and 0 bases, with 11 bases remaining between them. The CDR3 spells CASSLPGHHSNQPQHF. The CDR3 DNA follows: TGTGCCAGCAGTTTACCAGGACATCATAGCAATCAGCCCCAGCATTTT.

This clonotype was found a few times. V and J are TRBV13 and TRBJ2-3; D perhaps matches TRBD1 (5 bases). This CDR3 comprises 14 residues. CDR1 and CDR2 from the germline V gene are PRHDT and FYEKMQ (reference sequence). V shed 2 bases and J shed 5 bases, with 11 bases lying between them. The CDR3 DNA reads as TGTGCCAGCAGCTTATTAACAGGAAGAGATACGCAGTATTTT. It translates to CASSLLTGRDTQYF.

This clonotype was counted ten times or more. The rearrangement links TRBV7-8 to TRBJ1-5; no reliable D call. The CDR3 extends over 16 amino acids. The V gene's germline CDR1 is SGHVS and CDR2 FQNEAQ. Deletions cut 0 bases from V and 5 bases from J, with 14 bases between. CDR3 protein: CASSLALIGFDQPQHF. DNA of the CDR3: TGTGCCAGCAGCTTAGCGCTAATTGGGTTTGATCAGCCCCAGCATTTT.

This clonotype was seen repeatedly, ten times or more. The CDR3 region has the DNA TGTGCCAGCAGCTCCCCAAGGCTTCAAGAGACCCAGTACTTC. It translates to CASSSPRLQETQYF. The genes are TRBV7-9 and TRBJ2-5, with D hard to call. Trimming took 4 bases from V and 2 from J, leaving 11 bases between them. The CDR3 has 14 amino acids. Germline CDR1 SEHNR, CDR2 FQNEAQ (reference sequence).

This clonotype was recorded at least ten times. The chain recombines TRBV28 with TRBJ1-1; D gene ambiguous. V was clipped by 4 bases and J by 6 bases, with 12 bases between them. This CDR3 comprises 13 residues. Germline CDR1 reads MDHEN; CDR2 reads SYDVKM. The CDR3 coding sequence is TGTGCCAGCAGTTACGTAACAGACGCTGAAGCTTTCTTT. This sequence encodes CASSYVTDAEAFF.

The sample holds a few counts of this clonotype. V is TRBV6-5 and J is TRBJ2-2, with 7 bases that match TRBD1. The CDR3 runs 15 residues. Germline assignment: CDR1 MNHEY and CDR2 SVGAGI. J lost 4 bases, V lost 4 bases, and 6 bases had no gene match. CDR3 DNA: TGTGCCAGCAGTTTGGGACAGATATTCACCGGGGAGCTGTTTTTT. Amino acids: CASSLGQIFTGELFF.

The table lists this clonotype with a few counts. The CDR3 sequence is CSAVAGEGNSGANVLTF. The DNA of the CDR3 is TGCAGTGCTGTGGCGGGAGAGGGGAACTCTGGGGCCAACGTCCTGACTTTC. This chain links TRBV20-1 with TRBJ2-6; 7 nucleotides agree with TRBD2. Looked up from germline, CDR1 is DFQATT and CDR2 is SNEGSKA (reference sequence). The CDR3 has 17 residues. V gave up 5 bases and J gave up 0 bases; unmatched junction bases: 10.

This clonotype turned up a few times. The CDR3, as DNA: TGTGCCAGCTGGGGACTAGCACACGAGCAGTACTTC. Protein sequence: CASWGLAHEQYF. V usage is TRBV28 and J usage is TRBJ2-7; 9 bases map to TRBD2. The trim removed 8 bases at V and 5 bases at J, leaving 4 bases unmatched. The CDR3 sequence is 12 residues long. The V gene's germline CDR1 is MDHEN and CDR2 SYDVKM.

The chain carries TRBV6-6 and TRBJ2-1; D is unresolved. Trimming took off 0 bases at V and 2 bases at J, with 8 bases between the two ends. This CDR3 region has 15 residues. Per germline, CDR1 MNHNY and CDR2 SVGAGI (reference sequence). In DNA, the CDR3 is TGTGCCAGCAGTTACTCCTCGCGAGCCTACAATGAGCAGTTCTTC. As protein: CASSYSSRAYNEQFF.

This clonotype has a handful of counts. The chain recombines TRBV27 with TRBJ2-1, with TRBD2 matching 9 bases. The CDR3 extends over 15 amino acids. Trimming cost V 3 bases and J 6 bases; bases outside gene matches: 6. Looked up from germline, CDR1 is MNHEY and CDR2 is SMNVEV (reference sequence). The CDR3 region is CASSFWTSATNEQFF. The CDR3 DNA follows: TGTGCCAGCAGTTTTTGGACTAGCGCTACCAATGAGCAGTTCTTC.

The gene calls are TRBV5-1 and TRBJ2-5; D uncertain. The germline V and J ends were trimmed by 0 bases and 13 bases, with 10 bases remaining between them. The germline gives CDR1 SGHRS, CDR2 YFSETQ. The CDR3 has 11 residues. For the CDR3, the DNA is TGCGCCAGCAGCTTGGGGGCAGAGTGGTACTTC. Its translation: CASSLGAEWYF.

This clonotype has at least ten counts. The chain joins TRBV7-6 to TRBJ1-4; tentative D call: TRBD1 (6 bases). This CDR3 contains 18 residues. Trimming cost V 2 bases and J 2 bases, with 18 bases left between them. Germline CDR1 reads SGHVS; CDR2 reads FNYEAQ. CDR3: CASSLRGAAGPTNEKLFF. CDR3 in DNA: TGTGCCAGCAGCTTAAGGGGGGCGGCAGGGCCGACTAATGAAAAACTGTTTTTT.

This clonotype was seen a handful of times. The J gene is TRBJ2-5, the V gene TRBV19; 7 nucleotides line up with TRBD1. Germline CDR1 and CDR2: LNHDA and SQIVND (reference sequence). Trimming at V came to 4 bases and at J to 1 base, leaving 6 bases not matched to a gene. The CDR3 contains 15 residues. CDR3 coding DNA: TGTGCCAGTAGTACCTGGGACAGATCCCAAGAGACCCAGTACTTC. Translated: CASSTWDRSQETQYF.

Many counts were recorded for this clonotype. The J gene is TRBJ1-1, the V gene TRBV19; no definite D call. Germline assignment: CDR1 LNHDA and CDR2 SQIVND (reference sequence). The CDR3 length is 12 residues. V was trimmed by 6 bases and J by 2 bases, leaving 7 bases between them. The CDR3 DNA follows: TGTGCCAGTAGGAAGGGAAACACTGAAGCTTTCTTT. It is translated as CASRKGNTEAFF.

Turning to this clonotype: The CDR3 does not end in the conserved phenylalanine or tryptophan, so this is likely a read error. V is TRBV7-6 and J is TRBJ2-1; the D is unclear. Germline lookup yields CDR1 SGHVS and CDR2 FNYEAQ. This CDR3 is 12 amino acids long. V was shortened by 5 bases and J by 6 bases, with 8 bases between the two germline ends. The DNA of the CDR3 is TGTGCCAGCAGCAGCCTTGCCAATGAGCAGTTCTTA. This sequence encodes CASSSLANEQFL.

The CDR3 coding sequence is TGTGCCAGCAGCGCGGCGGGGACAGACGTCGGCGAGCAGTACTTC. Its translation: CASSAAGTDVGEQYF. The chain carries TRBV9 and TRBJ2-7, with D possibly TRBD1 on 7 matching bases. CDR3 length: 15 residues. Per germline, CDR1 SGDLS and CDR2 YYNGEE. V was clipped by 3 bases and J by 6 bases, with 19 bases between them.

This clonotype occurred many times. The chain links TRBV7-9 to TRBJ1-4, with D unclear. Germline V gene sequence: CDR1 SEHNR, CDR2 FQNEAQ (reference sequence). There are 11 residues in the CDR3. The V end was cut by 3 bases, the J end by 7 bases, with 3 bases between. The DNA for the CDR3 is TGTGCCAGCAGCTTGACTGAAAAACTGTTTTTT. As protein: CASSLTEKLFF. Full variable domain (remainder filled in from reference TRBV7-9 and TRBJ1-4): DTGVSQNPRHKITKRGQNVTFRCDPISEHNRLYWYRQTLGQGPEFLTYFQNEAQLEKSRLLSDRFSAERPKGSFSTLEIQRTEQGDSAMYLCASSLTEKLFFGSGTQLSVL.

CDR3 sequence reads: CASSRAPMKNIQYF. Written as DNA, the CDR3 is TGCGCCAGCAGTCGGGCCCCGATGAAAAACATTCAGTACTTC. This chain connects TRBV23-1 to TRBJ2-4; D remains ambiguous. TRBV23-1 is placed among ORFs of uncertain function. This CDR3 has 14 amino acids. The V end lost 4 bases, the J end lost 4 bases, and 11 bases lay between the germline ends.

This sequence joins TRBV29-1 and TRBJ2-7; D unresolved. CDR1 and CDR2 (germline): SQVTM, ANQGSEA. This CDR3 contains 13 residues. Trimming left V 7 bases short and J 0 bases short, with 13 bases between. CDR3 residues: CSAAGANSYEQYF. DNA of the CDR3: TGCAGCGCGGCCGGAGCTAACTCCTACGAGCAGTACTTC.

This clonotype was counted at least ten times. The V and J genes are TRBV10-1 and TRBJ2-7, with 9 bases lining up with TRBD2. The germline V gene has CDR1 WNHNN and CDR2 SYGVQD (reference sequence). V trimming: 3 bases; J trimming: 4 bases; junction bases outside the gene matches: 7. The CDR3 totals 15 residues. Here the CDR3 reads CASSEIAGAGYEQYF. The CDR3 nucleotides read TGCGCCAGCAGTGAAATAGCGGGGGCCGGATACGAGCAGTACTTC.